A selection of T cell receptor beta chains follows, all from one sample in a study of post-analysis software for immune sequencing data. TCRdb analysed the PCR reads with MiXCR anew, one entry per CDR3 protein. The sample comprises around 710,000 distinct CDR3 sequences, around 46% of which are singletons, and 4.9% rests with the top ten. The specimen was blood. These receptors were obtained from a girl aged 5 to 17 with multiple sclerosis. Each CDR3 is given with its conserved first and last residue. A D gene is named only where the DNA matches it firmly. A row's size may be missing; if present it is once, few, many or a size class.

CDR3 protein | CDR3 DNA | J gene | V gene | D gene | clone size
CASSLWGGANTDTQYF | TGTGCCAGCAGCTTATGGGGAGGGGCTAACACAGATACGCAGTATTTT | TRBJ2-3 | TRBV5-5 | TRBD2 | NA
CASSSINGLSGEQYF | TGTGCCAGCAGTTCGATCAACGGCCTCTCCGGCGAGCAGTACTTC | TRBJ2-7 | TRBV12-3/TRBV12-4 | NA | NA
CASSLGAATRNSQETQYF | TGTGCCAGCAGCTTAGGGGCAGCTACCAGGAATTCCCAAGAGACCCAGTACTTC | TRBJ2-5 | TRBV7-2 | NA | NA
CAISESTSGGYEQFF | TGTGCCATCAGTGAGTCGACTAGCGGGGGGTATGAGCAGTTCTTC | TRBJ2-1 | TRBV10-3 | TRBD2 | NA
CASSASTSGLAGETQYF | TGTGCCAGCAGTGCCAGTACCTCGGGACTAGCGGGAGAGACCCAGTACTTC | TRBJ2-5 | TRBV6-1 | TRBD2 | few
CASRLEQGPYEQYF | TGTGCCAGCAGACTTGAACAGGGGCCCTACGAGCAGTACTTC | TRBJ2-7 | TRBV7-2 | TRBD1 | NA
CASSVEGDIHSYNEQFF | TGTGCCAGCAGCGTAGAAGGGGACATCCATTCCTACAATGAGCAGTTCTTC | TRBJ2-1 | TRBV9 | NA | NA
CASSHAGAGAFF | TGTGCCAGCAGTCATGCGGGGGCGGGGGCTTTCTTT | TRBJ1-1 | TRBV27 | NA | many
CASSLGLAGVVGTDTQYF | TGCGCCAGCAGCTTGGGACTAGCGGGAGTAGTCGGTACAGATACGCAGTATTTT | TRBJ2-3 | TRBV5-1 | TRBD2 | NA
CASSQEGTGEAFF | TGCGCCAGCAGCCAAGAAGGGACAGGCGAAGCTTTCTTT | TRBJ1-1 | TRBV4-1 | TRBD1 | NA
CASSGGGGSAEQYF | TGTGCCAGCAGCGGAGGTGGGGGAAGCGCCGAGCAGTACTTC | TRBJ2-7 | TRBV9 | NA | NA
CSVELGPDTQYF | TGCAGCGTTGAACTGGGGCCAGATACGCAGTATTTT | TRBJ2-3 | TRBV29-1 | NA | NA
CASSYRGAGSYEQYF | TGTGCCAGCAGTTACCGGGGCGCAGGCTCCTACGAGCAGTACTTC | TRBJ2-7 | TRBV6-6 | NA | NA
CASSLVGGLTADEKLFF | TGTGCCAGCAGCTTAGTAGGAGGTCTAACGGCTGATGAAAAACTGTTTTTT | TRBJ1-4 | TRBV7-9 | NA | few
CASSPIRVSGANVLTF | TGTGCCAGCAGCCCAATACGCGTCTCTGGGGCCAACGTCCTGACTTTC | TRBJ2-6 | TRBV5-6 | NA | NA
CASSQDPQTQYF | TGCGCCAGCAGCCAGGACCCACAGACCCAGTACTTC | TRBJ2-5 | TRBV4-1 | NA | few
CTSSLIGSNGADTQYF | TGTACCAGCAGCTTAATTGGAAGCAATGGGGCAGATACGCAGTATTTT | TRBJ2-3 | TRBV11-3 | NA | once
CASSYGSGPLNEQFF | TGTGCCAGCAGTTACGGTAGCGGGCCACTTAATGAGCAGTTCTTC | TRBJ2-1 | TRBV6-2/TRBV6-3 | TRBD2 | few
CASSGLAGQMSNEQYF | TGTGCCAGCAGCGGACTAGCGGGACAAATGAGCAATGAGCAGTACTTC | TRBJ2-7 | TRBV25-1 | TRBD2 | NA
CASSPYRTGVIGTQYF | TGTGCCAGCAGCCCCTACCGGACGGGGGTAATAGGTACGCAGTATTTT | TRBJ2-3 | TRBV11-2 | NA | NA
CASSPGPGVTYEQYF | TGTGCCAGCAGCCCCGGGCCTGGTGTTACCTACGAGCAGTACTTC | TRBJ2-7 | TRBV7-6 | NA | NA
CASSPYGQGRSYEQYF | TGTGCCAGCAGCCCCTACGGACAGGGCCGATCCTACGAGCAGTACTTC | TRBJ2-7 | TRBV7-6 | TRBD1 | NA
CASNSPGLAGGGPYNEQFF | TGTGCCAGCAATTCCCCCGGGCTAGCGGGAGGGGGGCCCTACAATGAGCAGTTCTTC | TRBJ2-1 | TRBV12-3/TRBV12-4 | TRBD2 | once
CASSPGLAGVGQETQYF | TGTGCCAGCAGCCCCGGACTAGCGGGAGTGGGCCAAGAGACCCAGTACTTC | TRBJ2-5 | TRBV13 | TRBD2 | NA
CASSYDWGLNEQFF | TGTGCCAGCAGTTACGATTGGGGTCTGAATGAGCAGTTCTTC | TRBJ2-1 | TRBV6-5 | NA | NA
CASSPRDFYNEQFF | TGTGCCAGCAGCCCTCGGGACTTCTACAATGAGCAGTTCTTC | TRBJ2-1 | TRBV13 | NA | NA
CASRTGTGIPYEQFF | TGTGCCAGCAGGACCGGGACAGGGATTCCCTACGAGCAGTTCTTC | TRBJ2-1 | TRBV6-2/TRBV6-3 | TRBD1 | once
CSVRAGTSTDTQYF | TGCAGCGTCAGAGCGGGCACTAGCACAGATACGCAGTATTTT | TRBJ2-3 | TRBV29-1 | NA | NA
CASSFPGDFNYGYTF | TGTGCCAGCAGTTTCCCAGGGGACTTCAACTATGGCTACACCTTC | TRBJ1-2 | TRBV12-3/TRBV12-4 | NA | NA
CASSPGQGSDEQFF | TGTGCCAGCAGCCCGGGACAGGGCAGCGATGAGCAGTTCTTC | TRBJ2-1 | TRBV4-2 | TRBD1 | few
CASSEFPTSGQGATYTF | TGTGCCAGCAGTGAATTTCCCACGTCCGGTCAGGGGGCAACCTACACCTTC | TRBJ1-2 | TRBV25-1 | TRBD1 | NA
CTSSLSNTDTQYF | TGTACCAGCAGTTTATCGAACACAGATACGCAGTATTTT | TRBJ2-3 | TRBV27 | NA | NA
CSARELAGVYEQYF | TGCAGTGCTAGAGAGCTAGCGGGAGTCTACGAGCAGTACTTC | TRBJ2-7 | TRBV20-1 | TRBD2 | few
CASSYSTAFYEQYF | TGTGCCAGCAGTTACTCGACGGCTTTCTACGAGCAGTACTTC | TRBJ2-7 | TRBV6-2/TRBV6-3 | NA | few
CASSLVGAQRQTDTQYF | TGTGCCAGCAGCTTAGTCGGCGCCCAGAGACAGACAGATACGCAGTATTTT | TRBJ2-3 | TRBV7-2 | NA | NA
CSATGLGRGHTQYF | TGCAGCGCCACAGGACTAGGACGAGGGCATACGCAGTATTTT | TRBJ2-3 | TRBV29-1 | TRBD2 | many
CSARLSAGDTQYF | TGCAGTGCTAGGTTATCGGCCGGGGATACGCAGTATTTT | TRBJ2-3 | TRBV20-1 | NA | NA
CASSGYGQDHYGYTF | TGTGCCAGCAGCGGATACGGACAGGACCACTATGGCTACACCTTC | TRBJ1-2 | TRBV9 | TRBD1 | NA
CALIGRDRARNTQYF | TGTGCCCTCATAGGAAGGGACAGGGCGAGAAATACGCAGTATTTT | TRBJ2-3 | TRBV30 | TRBD1 | once
CASSQEDRGPYEQYF | TGTGCCAGCAGCCAAGAGGACAGGGGACCCTACGAGCAGTACTTC | TRBJ2-7 | TRBV3-1 | TRBD1 | NA
CASSEGLAHGQFF | TGCGCCAGCAGCGAGGGACTGGCACATGGGCAGTTCTTC | TRBJ2-1 | TRBV5-1 | NA | few
CAGSELTGSEQYF | TGTGCCGGCAGTGAACTGACAGGGTCCGAGCAGTACTTC | TRBJ2-7 | TRBV2 | TRBD1 | few
CASSLEGTRANYGYTF | TGCGCCAGCAGCTTAGAGGGCACCAGAGCTAACTATGGCTACACCTTC | TRBJ1-2 | TRBV7-9 | NA | NA
CASSLAETSYNEQFF | TGTGCCAGCAGCTTAGCGGAGACCTCCTACAATGAGCAGTTCTTC | TRBJ2-1 | TRBV7-2 | NA | few
CASSLALGVTNEKLFF | TGTGCCAGCAGTTTAGCGCTGGGGGTAACTAATGAAAAACTGTTTTTT | TRBJ1-4 | TRBV12-3/TRBV12-4 | NA | few
CASSPMGTAAHEQYF | TGTGCCAGCAGCCCGATGGGGACGGCCGCCCACGAGCAGTACTTC | TRBJ2-7 | TRBV7-2 | NA | NA
CASSLAPTSGGYTF | TGTGCCAGCAGCTTAGCCCCTACGTCAGGGGGCTACACCTTC | TRBJ1-2 | TRBV7-9 | NA | NA
CASSFSTRGRQETQYF | TGTGCCAGCAGCTTTTCGACTCGGGGACGACAAGAGACCCAGTACTTC | TRBJ2-5 | TRBV11-2 | NA | few
CSAGQGLVYEQYF | TGCAGTGCTGGACAGGGGCTGGTCTACGAGCAGTACTTC | TRBJ2-7 | TRBV20-1 | TRBD1 | NA
CASSLGRPNNEQFF | TGTGCCAGCAGTCTTGGAAGGCCGAACAATGAGCAGTTCTTC | TRBJ2-1 | TRBV11-3 | NA | few
CSVGTADEQYF | TGCAGCGTCGGGACAGCAGACGAGCAGTACTTC | TRBJ2-7 | TRBV29-1 | TRBD1 | many
CASNFGQGDGYEQYF | TGTGCCAGTAACTTTGGACAGGGGGATGGTTACGAGCAGTACTTC | TRBJ2-7 | TRBV7-2 | TRBD1 | NA
CASSIHPSGPEQYF | TGTGCCAGCAGCATTCACCCTTCAGGGCCCGAGCAGTACTTC | TRBJ2-7 | TRBV13 | NA | NA
CASSLMLFSDSGANVLTF | TGCGCCAGCAGCTTGATGTTATTCAGCGACTCTGGGGCCAACGTCCTGACTTTC | TRBJ2-6 | TRBV5-1 | NA | NA
CASSQENEQYF | TGCGCCAGCAGCCAAGAAAACGAGCAGTACTTC | TRBJ2-7 | TRBV4-1 | NA | NA